This T cell receptor (beta chain) was identified in a study of graft-versus-host responses after intestinal transplantation. Overall study: Tacrolimus plus steroids were given to all recipients for 2 to 4 years, preceded by anti-thymocyte globulin induction. Study results and caveats: Detected in recipient marrow were GvH clones, some of which were first observed in ileum or blood. Among circulating GvH clones, peak levels were associated with early post-transplant declines in HvG clones. Allograft graft-versus-host to host-versus-graft clonal ratios ran high in patients with graft-donor T cell macrochimerism.

TCRdb's copy holds only in-frame clones and misses some; the assay was immunoSEQ multiplex PCR. Seen here are 130,000 to 150,000 clones, around nine tenths observed once, and the top ten hold around 0.19%. The germline V gene has CDR1 SGHRS and CDR2 YFSETQ. The CDR3 extends over 14 amino acids. As to this clone: Its antigen remains unknown. A junction end diverges from the germline sequence, so it may reflect a read error.

The rearrangement uses TRBV5-1 and TRBJ1-3, with D perhaps TRBD1 (5 bases). The sample consisted of unstimulated CD4+ T cells sorted from spleen or lymph node cells, taken before intestinal transplant. This TCR was recovered from a human donor who received an intestinal transplant. The CDR3 protein is CASSPGTFGDTIYF. CDR3 nucleotide sequence: TGCGCCAGCAGCCCCGGGACTTTTGGAGACACCATATATTTT.